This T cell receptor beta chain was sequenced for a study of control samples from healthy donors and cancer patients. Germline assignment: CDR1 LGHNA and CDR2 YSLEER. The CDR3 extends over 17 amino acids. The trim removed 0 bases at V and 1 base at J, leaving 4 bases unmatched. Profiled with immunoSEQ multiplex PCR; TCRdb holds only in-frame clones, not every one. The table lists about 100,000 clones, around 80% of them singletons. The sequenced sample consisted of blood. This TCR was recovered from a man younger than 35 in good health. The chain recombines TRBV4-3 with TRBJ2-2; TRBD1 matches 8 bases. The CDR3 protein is CASSQDTGTGNTGELFF. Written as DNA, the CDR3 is TGCGCCAGCAGCCAAGACACCGGGACAGGGAACACCGGGGAGCTGTTTTTT.